This passage covers 7 T cell receptor beta chains from one sample sequenced in a study of blood T cell repertoires in COVID-19. The assay was immunoSEQ multiplex PCR, and TCRdb's table has in-frame clones only and misses some. The repertoire consists of 100,000 to 150,000 clones, with over 75% occurring once and the leading ten covering less than 8%. Specimen: peripheral blood. Receptors were obtained from a man over 45 with acute or convalescent COVID-19.

The rearrangement links TRBV14 to TRBJ1-1, with a possible D match to TRBD1 (6 bases). CDR1 is SGHDN, CDR2 FVKESK, per germline. This CDR3 is built from 16 residues. Trimming took off 1 base at V and 7 bases at J, with 19 bases between the two ends. CDR3 protein: CASSQVTPRTVDEAFF. The CDR3 nucleotides read TGTGCCAGCAGCCAAGTCACACCCAGGACAGTTGATGAAGCTTTCTTT.

V and J are TRBV30 and TRBJ1-4; D perhaps matches TRBD1 (6 bases). The germline V gene encodes CDR1 GTSNPN and CDR2 SVGIG (reference sequence). V was cut by 1 base and J by 1 base, with 10 bases left in between. The CDR3 runs to 15 residues. Here the CDR3 reads CAWSARTETNEKLFF. The CDR3 region has the DNA TGTGCCTGGAGTGCCAGGACAGAAACTAATGAAAAACTGTTTTTT.

This clone was seen only a few times. The chain carries TRBV5-8 and TRBJ2-3, with D possibly TRBD1 on 6 matching bases. Germline loops: CDR1 SGHTS, CDR2 YDEGEE. Trimming left V 0 bases short and J 0 bases short, with 8 bases between. There are 15 residues in the CDR3. CDR3 in DNA: TGTGCCAGCAGCTTGGGACAGGTTAGCACAGATACGCAGTATTTT. Residues: CASSLGQVSTDTQYF.

V gene TRBV11-3 combines with J gene TRBJ2-1; TRBD2 aligns across 10 bases. The length of the CDR3 is 16 residues. Trimming took 5 bases from V and 3 from J; bases not matched to a gene: 7. Germline CDR1 reads SGHNT; CDR2 reads YENEEA. The CDR3 DNA reads TGTGCCAGCAGCCGTACCGGGACTAGCGTCTACAATGAGCAGTTCTTC. Translating gives CASSRTGTSVYNEQFF. Together with reference TRBV11-3 and TRBJ2-1, the CDR3 gives the full variable domain: EAGVVQSPRYKIIEKKQPVAFWCNPISGHNTLYWYLQNLGQGPELLIRYENEEAVDDSQLPKDRFSAERLKGVDSTLKIQPAELGDSAVYLCASSRTGTSVYNEQFFGPGTRLTVL.

The V call is TRBV7-9, the J call TRBJ2-7, with 7 bases aligning to TRBD1. From germline, CDR1 is SEHNR and CDR2 FQNEAQ (reference sequence). CDR3 length: 14 residues. V lost 6 bases to trimming and J lost 7 bases; unmatched junction nucleotides: 12. The CDR3: CASSRNQQGSEQYF. DNA for the CDR3: TGTGCCAGCAGTCGAAACCAACAGGGGAGTGAGCAGTACTTC.

The chain employs TRBV11-3 and TRBJ2-1; the match to TRBD2 covers 13 bases. This CDR3 region has 18 residues. After removal of 5 bases from V and 4 bases from J, the junction contained 11 bases not matched to a gene. Germline V gene lookup returns CDR1 SGHNT and CDR2 YENEEA. The CDR3 sequence: CASSLGLAGEGPYNEQFF. Written as DNA, the CDR3 is TGTGCCAGCAGCCTTGGACTAGCGGGGGAGGGACCATACAATGAGCAGTTCTTC.

This chain uses TRBV29-1 with TRBJ2-1, with 8 bases that match TRBD2. Germline-derived CDR1 and CDR2 are SQVTM and ANQGSEA. After removal of 5 bases from V and 6 bases from J, the junction contained 3 bases not matched to a gene. The CDR3 is 12 amino acids. CDR3 nucleotides: TGCAGCGTTTACAGCGGGGGCAATGAGCAGTTCTTC. Translation: CSVYSGGNEQFF.